A single sample is the source of the 17 T cell receptor beta chains below, sequenced in a study of T cells in tuberculosis (dated by TCRdb to between 2018 and 2020). Receptors were amplified or captured by the immunoSEQ multiplex PCR assay. What TCRdb holds here is the immuneACCESS table cut down to in-frame rearrangements. Part of the clones is not present; checked against another copy, under half of the missing clones reflect an unresolved V gene, and the others are unexplained. The sample table lists tens of thousands of clones, over 85% of them with a count of one. Of the sample, roughly an eighth falls within the top ten clones. According to the study, the label for this sample's time point signals: new active TB diagnosis, blood taken before or within 7 days of starting treatment. The sequences come from PBMCs, collected at tuberculosis diagnosis. The receptor source for this set is an adult with tuberculosis.

This chain connects TRBV7-2 to TRBJ2-5; 10 positions agree with TRBD2. The germline gives CDR1 SGHTA, CDR2 FQGNSA. CDR3 size: 16 residues. With 1 base clipped from V and 1 base from J, the junction kept 3 bases outside the gene matches. The CDR3 DNA is TGTGCCAGCAGCTTAGTGGCTAGCGGGGGCCAAGAGACCCAGTACTTC. The encoded protein is CASSLVASGGQETQYF.

The CDR3 coding sequence is TGTGCCAGCAGCTGGACAGGGGGCGCGGGCACTGAAGCTTTCTTT. It encodes CASSWTGGAGTEAFF. V usage is TRBV6-1 and J usage is TRBJ1-1, with 11 bases matching TRBD1. Germline V gives CDR1 MNHNS, CDR2 SASEGT. This CDR3 comprises 15 residues. With V trimmed by 6 bases and J by 4 bases, 7 bases remained unmatched.

The count of this clone is one. The rearrangement joins TRBV10-3 to TRBJ1-1; D perhaps matches TRBD1 (6 bases). The length of the CDR3 is 13 residues. V gave up 4 bases and J gave up 1 base, with 7 bases separating them. In germline, CDR1 is ENHRY, CDR2 SYGVKD. Here the CDR3 DNA reads TGTGCCATCAGTGGGACAGAGAACACTGAAGCTTTCTTT. Encoded protein: CAISGTENTEAFF.

This rearrangement joins TRBV19 to TRBJ2-3, with 9 bases that match TRBD2. This CDR3 is 17 amino acids long. Trimming at V came to 5 bases and at J to 6 bases, leaving 15 bases not matched to a gene. CDR1 and CDR2 from the germline V gene are LNHDA and SQIVND (reference sequence). The CDR3 here is CASSPKTSGNIFDTQYF. The CDR3 DNA reads as TGTGCCAGTAGTCCCAAGACTAGCGGCAATATTTTCGATACGCAGTATTTT.

V and J are TRBV7-2 and TRBJ2-3, with 8 nucleotides matching TRBD1. Per germline, CDR1 SGHTA and CDR2 FQGNSA. The CDR3 is 16 residues long. With 1 base clipped from V and 9 bases from J, the junction kept 12 bases outside the gene matches. The CDR3 is CASSLGDRTAQMTQYF. The CDR3 DNA reads TGTGCCAGCAGCTTAGGGGACAGGACCGCCCAGATGACGCAGTATTTT.

V usage is TRBV14 and J usage is TRBJ2-6, with TRBD1 matching 8 bases. Germline-derived CDR1 and CDR2 are SGHDN and FVKESK. CDR3 length equals 18 residues. Trimming removed 1 base from V and 1 base from J; junction bases left unmatched: 6. The CDR3 loop reads CASSQAPGGDSGANVLTF. CDR3 coding DNA: TGTGCCAGCAGCCAAGCCCCAGGGGGCGATTCTGGGGCCAACGTCCTGACTTTC.

The chain links TRBV4-1 to TRBJ1-5; D might be TRBD1 (5 bases). In germline, CDR1 is MGHRA, CDR2 YSYEKL. The CDR3 spans 18 residues. V was pared by 1 base and J by 1 base, with 17 bases between. The CDR3 DNA is TGCGCCAGCAGCCAAGTGGACATGGGGTGGGTGAGCAATCAGCCCCAGCATTTT. Its protein product is CASSQVDMGWVSNQPQHF.

The rearrangement uses TRBV28 and TRBJ1-1; weak D call: TRBD1 (5 bases). Germline V gives CDR1 MDHEN, CDR2 SYDVKM. The CDR3 is 14 amino acids. V was cut by 2 bases and J by 2 bases, with 9 bases left in between. The CDR3 loop reads CASSLRQGNTEAFF. For the CDR3, the DNA is TGTGCCAGCAGTTTACGGCAGGGCAACACTGAAGCTTTCTTT.

The chain uses TRBV19 and TRBJ2-2; D remains unclear. V was cut by 7 bases and J by 3 bases, with 12 bases left in between. The CDR3 loop spans 14 amino acids. CDR1 is LNHDA, CDR2 SQIVND, per germline (reference sequence). CDR3 sequence: CASTNRLDTGELFF. DNA of the CDR3: TGTGCCAGTACCAATCGACTGGACACCGGGGAGCTGTTTTTT.

This chain uses TRBV19 with TRBJ2-5; 7 bases match TRBD1. This CDR3 has 15 amino acids. The ends lost 5 bases at V and 2 bases at J; junction bases unmatched: 8. Germline lookup yields CDR1 LNHDA and CDR2 SQIVND (reference sequence). This chain's CDR3 is CASSSRTGLQETQYF. DNA of the CDR3: TGTGCCAGTAGTTCCCGGACAGGATTACAAGAGACCCAGTACTTC.

The chain has TRBV11-2 and TRBJ1-2; tentatively, D is TRBD1 (5 bases). CDR1 and CDR2 (germline): SGHAT, FQNNGV. Trimming shortened V by 5 bases and J by 2 bases, and 15 bases separated the two germline ends. The CDR3 length is 15 residues. The CDR3 loop is CASSPQGTTNYGYTF. CDR3 DNA: TGTGCCAGCAGCCCCCAGGGCACAACCAACTATGGCTACACCTTC.

The sample holds one count of this clone. This chain uses TRBV28 with TRBJ2-5; 10 nucleotides line up with TRBD2. Germline CDR1 MDHEN, CDR2 SYDVKM. CDR3 length: 14 residues. Unmatched junction bases numbered 5, after V lost 6 bases and J lost 4 bases. The CDR3 DNA is TGTGCCAGCAGCTCGGTAGCGGGGGGAGAGACCCAGTACTTC. The encoded protein is CASSSVAGGETQYF.

The CDR3 is CAWSLARYNEQFF. Here the CDR3 DNA reads TGTGCCTGGAGCCTAGCACGTTACAATGAGCAGTTCTTC. This chain uses TRBV30 with TRBJ2-1, with D possibly matching TRBD2 (5 bases). The CDR3 runs 13 residues. V lost 3 bases to trimming and J lost 4 bases, with 10 bases between them. CDR1 is GTSNPN, CDR2 SVGIG, per germline (reference sequence). Full variable domain (outside the CDR3, taken from reference TRBV30 and TRBJ2-1): SQTIHQWPATLVQPVGSPLSLECTVEGTSNPNLYWYRQAAGRGLQLLFYSVGIGQISSEVPQNLSASRPQDRQFILSSKKLLLSDSGFYLCAWSLARYNEQFFGPGTRLTVL.

The chain recombines TRBV27 with TRBJ2-1, with 8 bases fitting TRBD2. J gave up 3 bases and V 2 bases, and 3 bases lay outside the gene matches. The CDR3 has 15 residues. Germline V gives CDR1 MNHEY, CDR2 SMNVEV (reference sequence). DNA for the CDR3: TGTGCCAGCAGTTTAACGGGGGGGGGCTACAATGAGCAGTTCTTC. Protein product: CASSLTGGGYNEQFF.

The J gene is TRBJ1-2, the V gene TRBV6-6; TRBD1 matches 10 bases. Germline V CDR1 and CDR2: MNHNY, SVGAGI (reference sequence). J gave up 8 bases and V 2 bases, and 11 bases lay outside the gene matches. The CDR3 length is 16 residues. CDR3 sequence: CASSYRDRGAEGGYTF. CDR3 sequence (DNA): TGTGCCAGCAGTTACCGGGACAGGGGCGCGGAAGGGGGCTACACCTTC.

The CDR3 nucleotides are TGTGCCAGCAGCGACACCGGGACAGCGAACACCGGGGAGCTGTTTTTT. As protein: CASSDTGTANTGELFF. V usage is TRBV9 and J usage is TRBJ2-2; 7 positions agree with TRBD1. This CDR3 spans 16 amino acids. CDR1 is SGDLS, CDR2 YYNGEE, per germline. The ends lost 3 bases at V and 0 bases at J; junction bases unmatched: 5.

The chain is built from TRBV6-6 and TRBJ1-2, with TRBD1 matching over 12 bases. The trim removed 2 bases at V and 8 bases at J, leaving 9 bases unmatched. Germline V lookup: CDR1 MNHNY, CDR2 SVGAGI (reference sequence). The CDR3 runs 16 residues. Here the CDR3 DNA reads TGTGCCAGCAGTTACCACGTGCCGGGACAGGGGGCCGGCTACACCTTC. The encoded protein is CASSYHVPGQGAGYTF.